The 20 T cell receptor beta chains reported below all come from one sample, sequenced in a study of T cell responses to AZD1222 COVID-19 vaccine. TCRdb's table, derived via immunoSEQ multiplex PCR, lists solely in-frame clones and lacks some. The table lists about 97,000 clones, around nine tenths of them singletons. The specimen was peripheral blood, collected on day 0 of AZD1222 vaccination. These TCRs come from an adult in good health.

The chain recombines TRBV2 with TRBJ2-7; 7 bases agree with TRBD1. The trim removed 5 bases at V and 2 bases at J, leaving 3 bases unmatched. CDR1 SNHLY and CDR2 FYNNEI come from the germline V gene. This CDR3 region has 13 residues. The CDR3 reads CASSRDSPYEQYF. CDR3 bases: TGTGCCAGCAGTCGGGACAGCCCCTACGAGCAGTACTTC.

The chain recombines TRBV6-1 with TRBJ2-1; 8 positions match TRBD2. Trimming at V came to 3 bases and at J to 4 bases, leaving 5 bases not matched to a gene. Germline assignment: CDR1 MNHNS and CDR2 SASEGT. This CDR3 is built from 15 residues. CDR3 sequence: CASSDRGRLYNEQFF. CDR3 bases: TGTGCCAGCAGTGACCGCGGGAGGCTTTACAATGAGCAGTTCTTC.

The gene calls are TRBV4-1 and TRBJ1-2, with D tentatively TRBD1 (5 bases). The length of the CDR3 is 17 residues. V lost 2 bases and J 4 bases, leaving 20 bases between the germline ends. Germline V gives CDR1 MGHRA, CDR2 YSYEKL. The CDR3 nucleotides are TGCGCCAGCAGCCAATTAGACTCGGGACGGTATCTCTATGGCTACACCTTC. Translated: CASSQLDSGRYLYGYTF.

The chain uses TRBV5-4 and TRBJ1-4; 9 bases line up with TRBD1. The J segment lost 8 bases and the V segment lost 5 bases, leaving 7 bases of the junction unmatched. Germline V lookup: CDR1 SGHNT, CDR2 YYREEE (reference sequence). This CDR3 comprises 14 residues. The CDR3 here is CASSLQGAGEKLFF. The CDR3 bases are TGTGCCAGCAGTTTACAGGGGGCGGGGGAAAAACTGTTTTTT.

CDR3 sequence reads: CASRSPGQSSSNYGYTF. CDR3 coding DNA: TGTGCCAGCAGGTCACCGGGACAGAGCTCCTCGAACTATGGCTACACCTTC. The V gene is TRBV27, the J gene TRBJ1-2, with 7 bases that match TRBD1. V lost 6 bases and J lost 2; bases outside the gene matches: 15. The CDR3 is 17 residues long. CDR1 and CDR2 from the germline V gene are MNHEY and SMNVEV (reference sequence).

This chain connects TRBV19 to TRBJ2-7; no firm D call. Deletions cut 3 bases from V and 6 bases from J, with 12 bases between. This CDR3 contains 13 residues. The germline V gene encodes CDR1 LNHDA and CDR2 SQIVND (reference sequence). The CDR3 here is CASSIATAFEQYF. CDR3 in DNA: TGTGCCAGTAGTATCGCGACGGCTTTCGAGCAGTACTTC.

The chain combines TRBV6-5 with TRBJ2-6, with unresolved D. V lost 11 bases and J lost 4, with 12 bases in between. Germline assignment: CDR1 MNHEY and CDR2 SVGAGI. There are 13 residues in the CDR3. DNA for the CDR3: TGTGCCGGGTCTTACTCGGGGGCCAACGTCCTGACTTTC. This gives the protein CAGSYSGANVLTF.

The chain employs TRBV7-2 and TRBJ2-5; D might be TRBD1 (5 bases). Germline V gene data show CDR1 as SGHTA and CDR2 as FQGNSA. Trimming removed 2 bases at V and 0 bases at J, with 7 bases between. The CDR3 covers 14 residues. CDR3 region: CASSLRGNQETQYF. The CDR3 DNA sequence: TGTGCCAGCAGCTTAAGGGGTAACCAAGAGACCCAGTACTTC.

The rearrangement uses TRBV7-2 and TRBJ1-6; no clear D gene. In germline, CDR1 is SGHTA, CDR2 FQGNSA. The V end was cut by 3 bases, the J end by 2 bases, with 8 bases between. CDR3 length: 15 amino acids. The CDR3 sequence is CASSLPGAYNSPLHF. As DNA, the CDR3 is TGTGCCAGCAGCTTGCCCGGCGCCTATAATTCACCCCTCCACTTT.

The gene calls are TRBV2 and TRBJ1-5; D might be TRBD1 (6 bases). Trimming shortened V by 5 bases and J by 2 bases, and 13 bases separated the two germline ends. Germline V gene data show CDR1 as SNHLY and CDR2 as FYNNEI. There are 15 residues in the CDR3. The CDR3 region has the DNA TGTGCCAGCAGTAAGGACAGTAGGGGCAATCAGCCCCAGCATTTT. Amino acid sequence: CASSKDSRGNQPQHF.

The chain combines TRBV5-1 with TRBJ2-2; D is undetermined. Germline V CDR1 and CDR2: SGHRS, YFSETQ. The V and J ends lost 2 bases and 2 bases respectively, with 10 bases between them. This CDR3 is 15 amino acids long. CDR3 nucleotides: TGCGCCAGCAGCTTTGGAGTTGGTAACACCGGGGAGCTGTTTTTT. Its translation is CASSFGVGNTGELFF.

The chain couples TRBV7-9 to TRBJ1-4; 7 positions match TRBD1. The CDR3 consists of 15 residues. V dropped 5 bases and J dropped 5; count of bases not matched to a gene: 8. Germline-derived CDR1 and CDR2 are SEHNR and FQNEAQ (reference sequence). The CDR3 DNA is TGTGCCAGCAGCCAGTCGACAGGGAGGAATGAAAAACTGTTTTTT. This codes for CASSQSTGRNEKLFF.

The rearrangement uses TRBV19 and TRBJ1-1; TRBD1 is a possible D gene (5 bases). There are 15 residues in the CDR3. The V gene's germline CDR1 is LNHDA and CDR2 SQIVND (reference sequence). Trimming shortened V by 6 bases and J by 0 bases, and 14 bases separated the two germline ends. CDR3 in amino acids: CASSRGGRLNTEAFF. The CDR3 coding sequence is TGTGCCAGTAGCCGGGGGGGACGGCTGAACACTGAAGCTTTCTTT. The full variable domain, completed using reference TRBV19 and TRBJ1-1, is DGGITQSPKYLFRKEGQNVTLSCEQNLNHDAMYWYRQDPGQGLRLIYYSQIVNDFQKGDIAEGYSVSREKKESFPLTVTSAQKNPTAFYLCASSRGGRLNTEAFFGQGTRLTVV.

The rearrangement links TRBV3-1 (or the pseudogene TRBV3-2) to TRBJ1-2, with TRBD1 matching over 7 bases. After removal of 1 base from V and 10 bases from J, the junction contained 3 bases not matched to a gene. The CDR3 runs to 12 residues. The V gene's germline CDR1 is LGHDT and CDR2 YNNKEL (reference sequence). The CDR3 sequence: CASSQVQGLYTF. For the CDR3, the DNA is TGTGCCAGCAGCCAAGTACAGGGGCTCTACACCTTC.

The chain is built from TRBV20-1 and TRBJ1-2; D perhaps matches TRBD1 (5 bases). Germline V gene data show CDR1 as DFQATT and CDR2 as SNEGSKA (reference sequence). This CDR3 is built from 11 residues. The germline V and J ends were trimmed by 5 bases and 8 bases, with 12 bases remaining between them. CDR3 sequence reads: CSAGHTGGYTF. Here the CDR3 DNA reads TGCAGTGCTGGACATACCGGGGGCTACACCTTC.

Only a few counts were recorded for this clone. This sequence joins TRBV7-2 and TRBJ2-1; D is undetermined. Trimming shortened V by 5 bases and J by 6 bases, and 14 bases separated the two germline ends. Germline CDR1 is SGHTA and CDR2 is FQGNSA. CDR3 size: 14 residues. DNA of the CDR3: TGTGCCAGCAGCGCTCCCAAGTCTCTCAATGAGCAGTTCTTC. As protein: CASSAPKSLNEQFF.

This clone was observed a handful of times. The rearrangement joins TRBV19 to TRBJ1-5; TRBD1 aligns across 9 bases. Trimming cost V 5 bases and J 7 bases; bases outside gene matches: 6. CDR3 length: 14 amino acids. Per germline, CDR1 LNHDA and CDR2 SQIVND (reference sequence). Here the CDR3 reads CASSGGQGGQPQHF. CDR3 DNA sequence: TGTGCCAGTAGTGGGGGACAGGGCGGACAGCCCCAGCATTTT.

Comments on this clone: Other DNA sequences in the same sample also yield this CDR3. The chain is built from TRBV5-1 and TRBJ1-1, with 8 bases lining up with TRBD1. Germline V CDR1 and CDR2: SGHRS, YFSETQ. The CDR3 totals 14 residues. Trimming removed 2 bases from V and 4 bases from J; junction bases left unmatched: 4. The CDR3 coding sequence is TGCGCCAGCAGCTTAGGACAGGGAAGCACTGAAGCTTTCTTT. It translates to CASSLGQGSTEAFF.

In regard to this clone: Other DNA sequences in this sample translate to the same CDR3. V usage is TRBV5-1 and J usage is TRBJ2-1; 13 bases are a match to TRBD2. The trim removed 3 bases at V and 4 bases at J, leaving 1 base unmatched. CDR3 length equals 15 residues. In germline, CDR1 is SGHRS, CDR2 YFSETQ. The CDR3 loop reads CASSSGLAGYNEQFF. The CDR3 region has the DNA TGCGCCAGCAGCTCGGGACTAGCGGGGTACAATGAGCAGTTCTTC.

The gene calls are TRBV19 and TRBJ2-7; TRBD2 is a possible D gene (6 bases). Germline assignment: CDR1 LNHDA and CDR2 SQIVND (reference sequence). V was pared by 6 bases and J by 1 base, with 19 bases between. The CDR3 is 16 residues long. The CDR3 sequence: CASSGGEGRRSYEQYF. In DNA form, the CDR3 reads TGTGCCAGTAGCGGGGGTGAAGGCAGGCGATCCTACGAGCAGTACTTC.